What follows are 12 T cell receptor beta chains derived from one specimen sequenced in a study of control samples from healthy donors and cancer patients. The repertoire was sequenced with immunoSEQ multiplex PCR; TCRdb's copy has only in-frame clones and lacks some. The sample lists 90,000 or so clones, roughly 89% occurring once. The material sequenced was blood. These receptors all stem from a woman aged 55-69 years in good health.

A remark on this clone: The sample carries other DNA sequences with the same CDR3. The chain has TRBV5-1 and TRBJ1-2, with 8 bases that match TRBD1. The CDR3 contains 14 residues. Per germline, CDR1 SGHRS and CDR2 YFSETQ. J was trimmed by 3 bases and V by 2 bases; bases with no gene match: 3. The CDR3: CASSLGQGDYGYTF. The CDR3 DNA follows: TGCGCCAGCAGCTTAGGACAGGGTGACTATGGCTACACCTTC.

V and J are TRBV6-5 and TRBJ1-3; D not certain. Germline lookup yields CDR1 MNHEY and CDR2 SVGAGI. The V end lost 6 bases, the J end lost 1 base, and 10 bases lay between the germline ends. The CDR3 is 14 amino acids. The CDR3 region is CASSPPGSGNTIYF. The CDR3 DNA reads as TGTGCCAGCAGCCCCCCGGGGTCTGGAAACACCATATATTTT.

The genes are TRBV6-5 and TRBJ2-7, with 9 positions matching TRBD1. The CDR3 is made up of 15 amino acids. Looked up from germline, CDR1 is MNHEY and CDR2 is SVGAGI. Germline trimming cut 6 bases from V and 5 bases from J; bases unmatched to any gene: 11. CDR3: CASSATGTGTHEQYF. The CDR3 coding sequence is TGTGCCAGCAGCGCCACCGGGACAGGGACCCACGAGCAGTACTTC.

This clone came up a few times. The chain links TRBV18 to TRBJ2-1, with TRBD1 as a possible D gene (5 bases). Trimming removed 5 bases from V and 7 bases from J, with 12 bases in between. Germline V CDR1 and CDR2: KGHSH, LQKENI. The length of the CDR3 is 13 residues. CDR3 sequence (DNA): TGTGCCAGCTCATCCGCGCAGGGTAATGAGCAGTTCTTC. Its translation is CASSSAQGNEQFF.

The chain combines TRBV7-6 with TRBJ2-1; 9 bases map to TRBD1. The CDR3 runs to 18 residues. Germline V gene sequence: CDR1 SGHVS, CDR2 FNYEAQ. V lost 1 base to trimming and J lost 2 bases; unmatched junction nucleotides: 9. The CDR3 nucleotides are TGTGCCAGCAGCTTAGTCTGGCGGGACAGGGACACCTACAATGAGCAGTTCTTC. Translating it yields CASSLVWRDRDTYNEQFF.

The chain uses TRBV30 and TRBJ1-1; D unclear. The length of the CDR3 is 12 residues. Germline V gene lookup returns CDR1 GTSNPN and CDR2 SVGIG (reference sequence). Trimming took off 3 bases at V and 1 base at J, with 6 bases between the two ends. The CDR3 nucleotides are TGTGCCTGGAGCCAGGCGAACACTGAAGCTTTCTTT. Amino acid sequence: CAWSQANTEAFF.

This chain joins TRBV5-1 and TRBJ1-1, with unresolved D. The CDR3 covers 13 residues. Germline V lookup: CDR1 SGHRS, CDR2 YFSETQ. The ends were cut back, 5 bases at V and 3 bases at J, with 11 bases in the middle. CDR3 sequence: CASRELGYTEAFF. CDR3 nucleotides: TGCGCCAGCAGGGAACTGGGGTACACTGAAGCTTTCTTT. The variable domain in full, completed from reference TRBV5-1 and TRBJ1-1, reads KAGVTQTPRYLIKTRGQQVTLSCSPISGHRSVSWYQQTPGQGLQFLFEYFSETQRNKGNFPGRFSGRQFSNSRSEMNVSTLELGDSALYLCASRELGYTEAFFGQGTRLTVV.

CDR3 loop: CASSERKRGNSYNEQFF. The CDR3 DNA sequence: TGTGCCAGCAGTGAACGGAAGCGCGGGAACTCCTACAATGAGCAGTTCTTC. The chain has TRBV25-1 and TRBJ2-1, with TRBD2 as a possible D gene (6 bases). Between the trimmed V and J ends, which lost 2 bases and 0 bases, there was a span of 14 bases. Germline V CDR1 and CDR2: MGHDK, SYGVNS. CDR3 size: 17 residues.

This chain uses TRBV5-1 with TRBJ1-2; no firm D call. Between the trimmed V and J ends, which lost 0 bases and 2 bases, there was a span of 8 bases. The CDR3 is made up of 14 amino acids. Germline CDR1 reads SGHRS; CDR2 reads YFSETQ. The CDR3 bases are TGCGCCAGCAGCTTGGAGGGCAGAAACTATGGCTACACCTTC. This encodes CASSLEGRNYGYTF.

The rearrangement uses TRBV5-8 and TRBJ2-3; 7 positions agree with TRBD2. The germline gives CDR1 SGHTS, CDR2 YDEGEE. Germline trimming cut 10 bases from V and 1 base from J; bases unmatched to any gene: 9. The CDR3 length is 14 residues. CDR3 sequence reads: CAEDAGVGTDTQYF. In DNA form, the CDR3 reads TGTGCCGAGGACGCGGGAGTCGGCACAGATACGCAGTATTTT.

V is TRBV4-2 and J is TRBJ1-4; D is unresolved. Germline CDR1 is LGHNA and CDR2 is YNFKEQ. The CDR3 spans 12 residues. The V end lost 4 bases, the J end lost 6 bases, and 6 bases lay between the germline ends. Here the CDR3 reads CASSRDDEKLFF. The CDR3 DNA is TGTGCCAGCAGCCGCGACGATGAAAAACTGTTTTTT.

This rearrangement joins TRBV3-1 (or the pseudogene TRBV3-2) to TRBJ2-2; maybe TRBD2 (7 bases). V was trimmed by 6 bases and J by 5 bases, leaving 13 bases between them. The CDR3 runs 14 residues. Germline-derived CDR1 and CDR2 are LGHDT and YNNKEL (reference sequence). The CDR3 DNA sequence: TGTGCCAGCAGTACCAAGGGGGGGACCGGGGAGCTGTTTTTT. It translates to CASSTKGGTGELFF.